This T cell receptor beta chain was captured by sequencing in a study of blood T cell repertoires in COVID-19. Study in general: Samples taken during acute and convalescent COVID-19 were collected in the United States, Italy and Spain. In each case, the material was cDNA or gDNA derived from T cells, B-cell-depleted T cells, or PBMCs.

With 1 base removed from V and 5 bases from J, the gap between germline ends came to 3 bases. Germline CDR1 SEHNR, CDR2 FQNEAQ (reference sequence). The CDR3 contains 12 residues. Produced via immunoSEQ multiplex PCR; TCRdb's table is partial and in-frame only. The profile covers approximately 10,000 clones, with roughly 91% appearing a single time and around a fifth taken by the ten largest. Sequencing input: peripheral blood. The chain joins TRBV7-9 to TRBJ2-1; no clear D. The source is a woman aged 60-75 years with active COVID-19. CDR3 loop: CASSLGDNEQFF. As DNA, the CDR3 is TGTGCCAGCAGCTTAGGCGACAATGAGCAGTTCTTC.